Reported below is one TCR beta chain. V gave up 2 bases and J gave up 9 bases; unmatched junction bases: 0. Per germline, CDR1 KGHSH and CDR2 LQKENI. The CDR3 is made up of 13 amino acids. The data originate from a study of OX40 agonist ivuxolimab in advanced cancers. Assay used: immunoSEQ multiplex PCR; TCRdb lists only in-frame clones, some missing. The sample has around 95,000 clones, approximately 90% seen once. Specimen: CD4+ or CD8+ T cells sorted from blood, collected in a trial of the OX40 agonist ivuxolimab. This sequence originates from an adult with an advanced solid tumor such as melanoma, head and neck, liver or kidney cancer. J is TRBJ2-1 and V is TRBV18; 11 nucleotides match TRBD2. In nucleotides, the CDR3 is TGTGCCAGCTCACCAACTAGCGGGAGTGAGCAGTTCTTC. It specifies CASSPTSGSEQFF.